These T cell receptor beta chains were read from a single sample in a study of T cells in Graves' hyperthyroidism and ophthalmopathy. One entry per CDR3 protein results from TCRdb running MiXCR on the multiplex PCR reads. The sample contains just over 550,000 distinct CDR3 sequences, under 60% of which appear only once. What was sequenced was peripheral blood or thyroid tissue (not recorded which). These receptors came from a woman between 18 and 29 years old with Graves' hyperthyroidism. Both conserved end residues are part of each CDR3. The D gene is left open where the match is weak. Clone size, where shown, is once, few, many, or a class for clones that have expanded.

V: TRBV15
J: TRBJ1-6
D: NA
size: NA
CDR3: CATSRDGRSGALHF
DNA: TGTGCCACCAGCAGAGATGGGCGTAGTGGGGCCCTCCACTTT

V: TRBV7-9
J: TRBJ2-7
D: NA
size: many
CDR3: CASSPDISYEQYF
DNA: TGTGCCAGCAGCCCCGACATCTCCTACGAGCAGTACTTC

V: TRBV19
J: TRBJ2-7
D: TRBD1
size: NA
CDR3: CASSTIRTGGYEQYF
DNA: TGTGCCAGTAGTACAATTCGGACAGGGGGTTACGAGCAGTACTTC

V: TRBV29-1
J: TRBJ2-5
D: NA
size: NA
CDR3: CSGDQETQYF
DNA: TGCAGCGGGGACCAAGAGACCCAGTACTTC

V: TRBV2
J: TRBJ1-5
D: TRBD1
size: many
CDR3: CASSGTGGESQPQHF
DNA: TGTGCCAGCAGTGGGACAGGGGGCGAGAGTCAGCCCCAGCATTTT

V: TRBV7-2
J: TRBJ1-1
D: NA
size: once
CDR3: CAWRGITEAFF
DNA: TGTGCCTGGAGGGGGATCACTGAAGCTTTCTTT

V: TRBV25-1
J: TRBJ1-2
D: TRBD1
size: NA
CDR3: CASTRDREYYGYTF
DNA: TGTGCCAGCACCCGGGACAGGGAGTACTATGGCTACACCTTC

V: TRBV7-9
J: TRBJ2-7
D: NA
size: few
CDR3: CASSLATLSYEQYF
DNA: TGTGCCAGCAGCTTAGCGACTCTCTCCTACGAGCAGTACTTC

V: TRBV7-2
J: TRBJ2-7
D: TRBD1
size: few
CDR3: CASSLAGTGIAGEQYF
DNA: TGTGCCAGCAGCCTCGCCGGGACAGGGATCGCGGGCGAGCAGTACTTC

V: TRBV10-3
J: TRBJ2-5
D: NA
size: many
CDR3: CASRGDVQYF
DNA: TGTGCCAGCAGGGGGGACGTCCAGTACTTC

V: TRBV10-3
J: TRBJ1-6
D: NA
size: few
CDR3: CASSDSGGENSPLHF
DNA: TGTGCCAGCAGCGACAGCGGGGGAGAGAATTCACCCCTCCACTTT

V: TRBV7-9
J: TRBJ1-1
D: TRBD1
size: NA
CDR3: CASSPTTGDAEAFF
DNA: TGTGCCAGCAGCCCGACGACAGGGGATGCTGAAGCTTTCTTT

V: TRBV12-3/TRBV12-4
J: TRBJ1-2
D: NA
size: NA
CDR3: CASSTVQDLPYGYTF
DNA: TGTGCCAGCAGCACAGTACAGGATCTCCCCTATGGCTACACCTTC

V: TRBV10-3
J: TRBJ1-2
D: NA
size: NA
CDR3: CAIQGGYGYTF
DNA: TGTGCCATTCAGGGCGGCTATGGCTACACCTTC

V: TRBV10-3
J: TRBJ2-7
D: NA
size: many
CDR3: CAISGSLVEQYF
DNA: TGTGCCATCAGTGGGTCGCTAGTCGAGCAGTACTTC

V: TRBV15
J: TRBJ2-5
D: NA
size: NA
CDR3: CATSAGDLYAETQYF
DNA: TGTGCCACCAGCGCAGGGGACTTATACGCGGAGACCCAGTACTTC

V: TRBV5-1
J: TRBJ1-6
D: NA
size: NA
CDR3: CASSLGTVSNSPLHF
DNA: TGCGCCAGCAGCTTGGGTACGGTCTCCAATTCACCCCTCCACTTT

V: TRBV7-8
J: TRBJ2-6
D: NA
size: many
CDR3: CASSITKDSGANVLTF
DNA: TGTGCCAGCAGCATAACTAAGGACTCTGGGGCCAACGTCCTGACTTTC

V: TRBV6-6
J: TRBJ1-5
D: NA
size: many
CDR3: CASIPGHRNQPQHF
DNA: TGTGCCAGCATTCCGGGACACCGAAATCAGCCCCAGCATTTT

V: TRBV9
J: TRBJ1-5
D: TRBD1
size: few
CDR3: CASSGNAGQGGNQPQHF
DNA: TGTGCCAGCAGCGGCAATGCGGGACAGGGTGGCAATCAGCCCCAGCATTTT

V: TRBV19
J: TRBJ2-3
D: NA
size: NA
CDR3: CASRTWDGNQPQYF
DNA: TGTGCCAGTCGGACCTGGGACGGGAATCAGCCCCAGTATTTT

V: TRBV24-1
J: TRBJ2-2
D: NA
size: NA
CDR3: CATSGLKGPGELFF
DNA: TGTGCCACCAGTGGGCTGAAGGGACCGGGGGAGCTGTTTTTT

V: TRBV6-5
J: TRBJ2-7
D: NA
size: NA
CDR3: CASSLWGRDSYEQYF
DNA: TGTGCCAGCAGTTTATGGGGTCGGGACTCCTACGAGCAGTACTTC

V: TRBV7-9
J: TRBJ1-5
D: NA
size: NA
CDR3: CASSLDRRTPQHF
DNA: TGTGCCAGCAGCTTAGATCGGCGAACGCCCCAGCATTTT

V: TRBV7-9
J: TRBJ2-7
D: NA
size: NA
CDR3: CAESGAVEQYF
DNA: TGTGCCGAATCGGGGGCGGTAGAGCAGTACTTC

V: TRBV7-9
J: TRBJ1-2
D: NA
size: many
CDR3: CATDLRGYGYTF
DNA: TGTGCCACGGACCTCAGGGGTTATGGCTACACCTTC

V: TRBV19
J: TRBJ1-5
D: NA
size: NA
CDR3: CASSPAAVNQPQHF
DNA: TGTGCCAGTAGTCCCGCGGCCGTCAATCAGCCCCAGCATTTT

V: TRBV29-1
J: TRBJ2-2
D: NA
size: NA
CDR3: CSSVTGNTGELFF
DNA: TGCAGCTCGGTAACAGGGAACACCGGGGAGCTGTTTTTT

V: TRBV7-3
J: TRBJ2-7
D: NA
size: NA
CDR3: CASSPIGGYEQYF
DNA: TGTGCCAGCAGCCCTATCGGGGGCTACGAGCAGTACTTC

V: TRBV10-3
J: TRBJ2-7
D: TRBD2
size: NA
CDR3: CASSLQGTSTYEQYF
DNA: TGTGCCAGCAGTTTACAGGGGACTAGCACCTACGAGCAGTACTTC

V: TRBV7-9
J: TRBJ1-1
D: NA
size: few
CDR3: CASSVTYGLNTEAFF
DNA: TGTGCCAGCAGCGTAACCTACGGGTTGAACACTGAAGCTTTCTTT

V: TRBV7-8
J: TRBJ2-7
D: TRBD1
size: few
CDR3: CASNTGTGALEQYF
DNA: TGTGCCAGCAATACCGGGACAGGAGCTCTCGAGCAGTACTTC

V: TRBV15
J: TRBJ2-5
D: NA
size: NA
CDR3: CATSRDLGLETQYF
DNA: TGTGCCACCAGCAGAGATTTAGGGCTAGAGACCCAGTACTTC

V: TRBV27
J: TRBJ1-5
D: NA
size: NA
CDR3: CASMEGINQPQHF
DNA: TGTGCCAGCATGGAGGGGATCAATCAGCCCCAGCATTTT

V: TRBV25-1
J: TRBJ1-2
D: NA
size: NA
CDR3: CASISGDILANYGYTF
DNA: TGTGCCAGCATTAGCGGGGACATATTAGCTAACTATGGCTACACCTTC

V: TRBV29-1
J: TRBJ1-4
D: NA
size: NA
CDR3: CSHPGQKLFF
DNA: TGCAGCCATCCGGGGCAAAAACTGTTTTTT

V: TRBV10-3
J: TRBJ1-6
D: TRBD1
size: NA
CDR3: CAISDRQGERGSPLHF
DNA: TGTGCCATCAGTGATCGACAGGGGGAACGGGGTTCACCCCTCCACTTT

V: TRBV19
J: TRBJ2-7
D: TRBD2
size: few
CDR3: CASSLAVLSYEQYF
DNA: TGTGCCAGTAGTCTAGCGGTTCTATCCTACGAGCAGTACTTC

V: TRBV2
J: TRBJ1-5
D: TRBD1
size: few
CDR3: CASTDRGREGSPQHF
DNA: TGTGCCAGCACGGACAGGGGACGGGAGGGGTCGCCCCAGCATTTT

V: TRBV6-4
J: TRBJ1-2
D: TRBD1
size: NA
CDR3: CASSDRGQGYYGYTF
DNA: TGTGCCAGCAGTGACCGGGGACAGGGGTACTATGGCTACACCTTC

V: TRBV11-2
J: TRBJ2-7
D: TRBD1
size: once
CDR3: CASSVPGTASYEQYF
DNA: TGTGCCAGCAGCGTGCCCGGGACAGCCTCCTACGAGCAGTACTTC

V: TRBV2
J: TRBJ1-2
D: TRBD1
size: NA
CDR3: CASSTQGGYGYTF
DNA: TGTGCCAGCAGTACACAGGGGGGATATGGCTACACCTTC

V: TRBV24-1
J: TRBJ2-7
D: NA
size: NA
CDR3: CATSGTPTPYERYF
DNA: TGTGCCACCAGCGGGACACCGACCCCCTACGAGCGGTACTTC

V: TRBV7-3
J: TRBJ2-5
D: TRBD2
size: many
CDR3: CASSLAPGLAETQYF
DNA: TGTGCCAGCAGCTTAGCGCCGGGACTAGCGGAGACCCAGTACTTC

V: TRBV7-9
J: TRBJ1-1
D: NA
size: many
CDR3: CASSLAGTTPRRTEAFF
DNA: TGTGCCAGCAGCTTAGCGGGGACCACCCCTAGGCGGACTGAAGCTTTCTTT

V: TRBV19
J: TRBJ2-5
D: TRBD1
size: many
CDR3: CASSMDRLLETQYF
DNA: TGTGCCAGTAGTATGGACAGGCTACTAGAGACCCAGTACTTC

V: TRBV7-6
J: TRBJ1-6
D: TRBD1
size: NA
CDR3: CASRRTGVGNSPLHF
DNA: TGTGCCAGCAGGCGGACAGGGGTAGGAAATTCACCCCTCCACTTT

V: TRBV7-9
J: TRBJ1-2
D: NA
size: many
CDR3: CASSARDNLIYGYTF
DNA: TGTGCCAGCAGCGCACGGGACAACCTCATCTATGGCTACACCTTC

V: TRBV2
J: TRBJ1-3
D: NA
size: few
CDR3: CASRRDQAGNTIYF
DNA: TGTGCCAGCAGGCGGGACCAGGCTGGAAACACCATATATTTT

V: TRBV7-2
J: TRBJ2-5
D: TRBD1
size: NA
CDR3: CASSLGGTGGAETQYF
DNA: TGTGCCAGCAGCTTGGGCGGGACAGGGGGCGCGGAGACCCAGTACTTC

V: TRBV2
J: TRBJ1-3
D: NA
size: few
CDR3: CASSERAGGLSGNTIYF
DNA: TGTGCCAGCAGTGAAAGGGCTGGGGGACTCTCTGGAAACACCATATATTTT

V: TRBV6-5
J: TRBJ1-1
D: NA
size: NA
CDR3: CASSQGEAAFF
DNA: TGTGCCAGCAGTCAAGGGGAGGCAGCTTTCTTT

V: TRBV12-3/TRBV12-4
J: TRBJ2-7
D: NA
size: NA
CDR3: CASTPEGTALYEQYF
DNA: TGTGCCAGCACTCCGGAGGGGACAGCGCTGTACGAGCAGTACTTC

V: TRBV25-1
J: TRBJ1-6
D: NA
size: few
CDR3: CASSESGSPLHF
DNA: TGTGCCAGCAGTGAATCCGGTTCACCCCTCCACTTT

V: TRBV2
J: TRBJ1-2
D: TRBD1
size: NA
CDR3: CASSNLTGGYYGYTF
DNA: TGTGCCAGCAGCAATTTGACAGGGGGCTACTATGGCTACACCTTC

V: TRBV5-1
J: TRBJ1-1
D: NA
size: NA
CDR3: CASSLDRQFGEAFF
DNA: TGCGCCAGCAGCTTGGACAGGCAATTCGGTGAAGCTTTCTTT

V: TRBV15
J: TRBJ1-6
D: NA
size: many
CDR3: CATSSIKRGWNSPLHF
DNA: TGTGCCACCAGCAGTATAAAGAGGGGGTGGAATTCACCCCTCCACTTT

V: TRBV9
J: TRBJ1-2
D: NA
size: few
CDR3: CASSPRPGTGGYTF
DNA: TGTGCCAGCAGCCCTCGGCCAGGGACGGGTGGCTACACCTTC

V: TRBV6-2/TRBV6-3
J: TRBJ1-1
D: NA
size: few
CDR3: CASSLTRSQMNTEAFF
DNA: TGTGCCAGCAGTCTCACCCGATCCCAAATGAACACTGAAGCTTTCTTT